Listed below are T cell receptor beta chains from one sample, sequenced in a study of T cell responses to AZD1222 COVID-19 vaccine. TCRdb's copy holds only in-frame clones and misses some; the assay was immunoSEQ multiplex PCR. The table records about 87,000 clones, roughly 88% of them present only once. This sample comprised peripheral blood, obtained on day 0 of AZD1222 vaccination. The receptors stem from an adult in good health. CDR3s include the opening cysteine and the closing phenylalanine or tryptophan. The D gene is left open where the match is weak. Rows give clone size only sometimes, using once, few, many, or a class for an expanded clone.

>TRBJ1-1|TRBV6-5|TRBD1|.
CASSRTGWSTEAFF
TGTGCCAGCAGTAGGACAGGGTGGTCAACTGAAGCTTTCTTT
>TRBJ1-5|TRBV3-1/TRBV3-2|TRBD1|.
CASGMQGDQPQHF
TGTGCCAGCGGCATGCAGGGGGATCAGCCCCAGCATTTT
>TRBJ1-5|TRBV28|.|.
CASRPLGETNQPQHF
TGTGCCAGCAGACCCCTAGGGGAGACAAATCAGCCCCAGCATTTT
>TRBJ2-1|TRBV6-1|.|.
CASSEGDEQFF
TGTGCCAGCAGTGAAGGGGATGAGCAGTTCTTC
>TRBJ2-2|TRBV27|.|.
CASSLGQSWIPGELFF
TGTGCCAGCAGTCTAGGACAGTCCTGGATCCCCGGGGAGCTGTTTTTT
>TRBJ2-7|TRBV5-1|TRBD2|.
CASSLIAGGTYEQYF
TGCGCCAGCAGCTTGATAGCGGGAGGGACCTACGAGCAGTACTTC
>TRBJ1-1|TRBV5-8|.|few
CASSLIGGTEAFF
TGTGCCAGCAGCTTAATAGGGGGCACTGAAGCTTTCTTT
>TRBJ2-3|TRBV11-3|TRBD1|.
CASSPGTDTDTQYF
TGTGCCAGCAGCCCCGGGACAGACACAGATACGCAGTATTTT
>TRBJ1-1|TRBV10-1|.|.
CARGGKEPEAFF
TGCGCCAGGGGAGGGAAGGAGCCTGAAGCTTTCTTT
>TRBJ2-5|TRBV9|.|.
CASSVEIRETQYF
TGTGCCAGCAGCGTAGAGATTAGAGAGACCCAGTACTTC
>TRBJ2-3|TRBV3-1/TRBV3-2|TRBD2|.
CASSRLAGGLLDTQYF
TGTGCCAGCAGCAGACTAGCGGGAGGACTATTGGATACGCAGTATTTT
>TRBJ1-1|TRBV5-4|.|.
CASSLGQINTEAFF
TGTGCCAGCAGCTTGGGACAAATAAACACTGAAGCTTTCTTT
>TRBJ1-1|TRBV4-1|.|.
CASSGAMNTEAFF
TGCGCCAGCAGTGGGGCCATGAACACTGAAGCTTTCTTT
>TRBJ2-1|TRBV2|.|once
CASSVLRSWNEQFF
TGTGCCAGCAGTGTATTGCGGTCCTGGAATGAGCAGTTCTTC
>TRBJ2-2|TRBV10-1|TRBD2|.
CASSEGLAGGSGELFF
TGCGCCAGCAGTGAAGGGCTAGCGGGAGGATCTGGGGAGCTGTTTTTT
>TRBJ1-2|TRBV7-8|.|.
CASSLVVGQAMNYGYTF
TGTGCCAGCAGCTTAGTAGTTGGGCAGGCCATGAACTATGGCTACACCTTC
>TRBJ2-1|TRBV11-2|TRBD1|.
CASSFSLQGAKRTYNEQFF
TGTGCCAGCAGCTTTTCCCTTCAGGGGGCGAAGCGAACGTACAATGAGCAGTTCTTC
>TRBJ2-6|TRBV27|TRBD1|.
CASSFNRGTGANVLTF
TGTGCCAGCAGTTTTAACAGGGGGACTGGGGCCAACGTCCTGACTTTC
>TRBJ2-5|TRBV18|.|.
CASLLTPTQETQYF
TGTGCCAGCCTACTCACACCAACTCAAGAGACCCAGTACTTC
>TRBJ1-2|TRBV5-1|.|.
CASSLTGTAGYGYTF
TGCGCCAGCAGCTTGACAGGGACCGCTGGCTATGGCTACACCTTC
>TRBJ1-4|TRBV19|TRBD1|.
CASSIDHRGRAEKLFF
TGTGCCAGTAGTATCGACCACAGGGGGCGGGCTGAAAAACTGTTTTTT
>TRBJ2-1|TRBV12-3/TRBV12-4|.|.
CASSSPNEQFF
TGTGCCAGCAGTTCCCCCAATGAGCAGTTCTTC
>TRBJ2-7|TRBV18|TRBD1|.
CASSPRSGIRDRGLEQYF
TGTGCCAGCTCACCACGAAGTGGTATCCGGGACAGGGGGCTTGAGCAGTACTTC
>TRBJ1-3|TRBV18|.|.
CASSSDHLTGNTIYF
TGTGCCAGCTCATCCGACCATCTAACTGGAAACACCATATATTTT
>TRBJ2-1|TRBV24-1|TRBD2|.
CATSDYSGLAGYNEQFF
TGTGCCACCAGTGACTACTCTGGACTAGCGGGATACAATGAGCAGTTCTTC
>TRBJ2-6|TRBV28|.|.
CASRDISGANVLTF
TGTGCCAGCAGGGACATCTCTGGGGCCAACGTCCTGACTTTC
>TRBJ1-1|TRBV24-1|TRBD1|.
CATSETGRNTEAFF
TGTGCCACCAGTGAGACAGGGCGGAACACTGAAGCTTTCTTT
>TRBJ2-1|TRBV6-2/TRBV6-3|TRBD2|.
CASSRLADNEQFF
TGTGCCAGCAGCAGACTAGCGGACAATGAGCAGTTCTTC
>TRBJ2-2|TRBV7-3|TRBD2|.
CASSPRGTSPTGELFF
TGTGCCAGCAGCCCAAGGGGGACTAGCCCGACCGGGGAGCTGTTTTTT
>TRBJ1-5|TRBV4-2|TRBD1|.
CASSQGQGSNQPQHF
TGTGCCAGCAGCCAAGGACAGGGGTCTAATCAGCCCCAGCATTTT
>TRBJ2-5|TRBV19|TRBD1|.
CASRNRGRAETQYF
TGTGCCAGTAGAAACAGGGGGCGCGCGGAGACCCAGTACTTC
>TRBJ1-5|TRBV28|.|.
CASSPRSAPGYSNQPQHF
TGTGCCAGCAGCCCGCGGTCAGCGCCGGGCTATAGCAATCAGCCCCAGCATTTT
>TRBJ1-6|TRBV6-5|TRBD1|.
CASRPDRDYNSPLHF
TGTGCCAGCAGACCGGACAGGGACTATAATTCACCCCTCCACTTT
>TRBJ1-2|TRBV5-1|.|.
CASTPSGVNYGYTF
TGCGCCAGCACCCCTTCGGGAGTCAACTATGGCTACACCTTC
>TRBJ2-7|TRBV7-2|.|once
CASSLSPYEQYF
TGTGCCAGCAGCCTAAGCCCCTACGAGCAGTACTTC
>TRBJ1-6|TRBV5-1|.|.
CASSPLLGDNSPLHF
TGCGCCAGCAGCCCCCTGTTAGGGGACAATTCACCCCTCCACTTT
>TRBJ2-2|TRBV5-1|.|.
CASSLDVTGELFF
TGCGCCAGCAGCTTGGATGTCACCGGGGAGCTGTTTTTT
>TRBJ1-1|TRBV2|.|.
CASSDAGIEAFF
TGTGCCAGCAGTGACGCGGGGATTGAAGCTTTCTTT
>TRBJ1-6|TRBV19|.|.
CASSMGPGQRTYNSPLHF
TGTGCCAGTAGTATGGGACCGGGACAACGCACCTATAATTCACCCCTCCACTTT
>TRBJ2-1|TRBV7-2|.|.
CASSLIGDEQFF
TGTGCCAGCAGCTTAATCGGCGATGAGCAGTTCTTC
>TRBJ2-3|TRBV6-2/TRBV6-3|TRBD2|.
CASSFSGRGPDTQYF
TGTGCCAGCAGTTTTAGCGGGAGGGGTCCAGATACGCAGTATTTT
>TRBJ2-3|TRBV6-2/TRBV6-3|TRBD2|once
CASSYPIAGGPTDTQYF
TGTGCCAGCAGTTACCCCATAGCGGGAGGTCCCACAGATACGCAGTATTTT
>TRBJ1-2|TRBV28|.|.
CASSFSGWANYGYTF
TGTGCCAGCAGTTTTTCAGGATGGGCGAACTATGGCTACACCTTC
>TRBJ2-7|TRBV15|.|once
CATSRDTSYEQYF
TGTGCCACCAGCAGAGATACCAGCTACGAGCAGTACTTC
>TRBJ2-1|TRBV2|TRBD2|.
CASSGRREGLHGEQFF
TGTGCCAGCAGTGGAAGGCGGGAGGGCCTACACGGTGAGCAGTTCTTC
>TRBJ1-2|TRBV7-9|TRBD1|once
CASSFDPGQGAGGYTF
TGTGCCAGCAGCTTTGACCCGGGACAGGGGGCTGGTGGCTACACCTTC
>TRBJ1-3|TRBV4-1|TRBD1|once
CASSQDPGTGSSGNTIYF
TGCGCCAGCAGCCAAGACCCTGGGACAGGTAGCTCTGGAAACACCATATATTTT
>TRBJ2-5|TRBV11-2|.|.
CASSFKRGYQETQYF
TGTGCCAGCAGCTTCAAAAGGGGGTACCAAGAGACCCAGTACTTC
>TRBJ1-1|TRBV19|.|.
CASSIGHRDGTEAFF
TGTGCCAGTAGTATCGGACACCGAGACGGAACTGAAGCTTTCTTT